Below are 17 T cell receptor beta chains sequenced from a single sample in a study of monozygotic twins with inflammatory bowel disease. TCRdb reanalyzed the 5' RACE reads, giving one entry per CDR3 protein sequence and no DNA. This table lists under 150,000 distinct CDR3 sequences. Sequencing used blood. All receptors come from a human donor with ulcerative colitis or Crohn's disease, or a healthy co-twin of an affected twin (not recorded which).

CDR3 amino acids: CASSVLQTGGTGELFF. This sequence joins TRBV9 and TRBJ2-2; checking the TCRdb D call of TRBD1 is not possible without DNA. The CDR3 is made up of 16 amino acids. Germline CDR1 reads SGDLS; CDR2 reads YYNGEE.

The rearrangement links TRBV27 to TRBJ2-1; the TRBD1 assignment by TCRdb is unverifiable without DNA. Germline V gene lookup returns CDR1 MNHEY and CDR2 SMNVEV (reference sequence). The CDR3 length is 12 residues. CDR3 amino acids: CASSVDNQEQFF.

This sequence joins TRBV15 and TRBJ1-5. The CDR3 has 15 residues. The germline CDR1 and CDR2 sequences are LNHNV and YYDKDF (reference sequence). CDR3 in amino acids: CATNPRQGFDQPQHF.

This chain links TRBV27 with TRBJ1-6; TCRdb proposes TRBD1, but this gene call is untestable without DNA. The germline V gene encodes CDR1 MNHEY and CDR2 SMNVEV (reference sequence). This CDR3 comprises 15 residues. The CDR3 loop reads CASSTDRSGNSPLHF.

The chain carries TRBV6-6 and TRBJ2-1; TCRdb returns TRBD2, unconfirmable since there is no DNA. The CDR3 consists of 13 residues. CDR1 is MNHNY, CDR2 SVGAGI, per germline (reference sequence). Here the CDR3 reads CASGAAGGNEQFF.

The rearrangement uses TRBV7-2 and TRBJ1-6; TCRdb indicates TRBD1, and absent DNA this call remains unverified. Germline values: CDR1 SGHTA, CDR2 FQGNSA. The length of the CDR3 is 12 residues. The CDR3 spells CASSSPRTPLHF.

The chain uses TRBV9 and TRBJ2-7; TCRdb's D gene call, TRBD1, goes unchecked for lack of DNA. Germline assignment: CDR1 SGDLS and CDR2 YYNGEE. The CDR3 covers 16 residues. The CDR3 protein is CASSVAGPGQASEQYF.

This CDR3 reads CASSAGTQMGETQYF. The rearrangement links TRBV19 to TRBJ2-5; TCRdb reports TRBD1, a call that lacks DNA to check it against. CDR1 is LNHDA, CDR2 SQIVND, per germline (reference sequence). The CDR3 is 15 residues long.

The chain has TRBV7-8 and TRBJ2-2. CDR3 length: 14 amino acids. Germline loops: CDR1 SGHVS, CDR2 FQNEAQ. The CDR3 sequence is CASIRTRETGELFF.

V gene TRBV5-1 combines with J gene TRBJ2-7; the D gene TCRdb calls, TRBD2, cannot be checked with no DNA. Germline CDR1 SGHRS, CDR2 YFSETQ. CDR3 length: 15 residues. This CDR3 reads CASSFLAGVSYEQYF.

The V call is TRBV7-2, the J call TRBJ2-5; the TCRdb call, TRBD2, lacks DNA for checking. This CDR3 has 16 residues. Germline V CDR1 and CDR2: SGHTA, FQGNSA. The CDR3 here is CASSNGGSGGVETQYF.

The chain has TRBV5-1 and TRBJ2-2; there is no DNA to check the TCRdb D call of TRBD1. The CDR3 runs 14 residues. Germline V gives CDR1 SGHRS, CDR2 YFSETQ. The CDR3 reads CASSPPDSTGELFF.

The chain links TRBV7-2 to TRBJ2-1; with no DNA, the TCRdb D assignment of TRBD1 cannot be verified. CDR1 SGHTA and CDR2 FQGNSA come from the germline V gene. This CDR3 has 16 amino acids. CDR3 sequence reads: CASSLFPSGAANEQFF.

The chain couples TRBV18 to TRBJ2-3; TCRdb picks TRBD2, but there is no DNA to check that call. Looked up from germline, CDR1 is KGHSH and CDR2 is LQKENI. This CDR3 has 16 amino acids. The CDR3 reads CASSPLERATTDTQYF.

CDR3: CASSQGTLMGNYEQYF. The rearrangement joins TRBV4-2 to TRBJ2-7; the D call of TRBD2 rests on TCRdb alone, since no DNA is present to check it. In germline, CDR1 is LGHNA, CDR2 YNFKEQ. The CDR3 covers 16 residues.

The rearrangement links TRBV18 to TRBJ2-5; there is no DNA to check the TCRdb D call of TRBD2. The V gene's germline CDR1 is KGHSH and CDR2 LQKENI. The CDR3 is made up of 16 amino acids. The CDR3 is CASSHLAGSTEETQYF.

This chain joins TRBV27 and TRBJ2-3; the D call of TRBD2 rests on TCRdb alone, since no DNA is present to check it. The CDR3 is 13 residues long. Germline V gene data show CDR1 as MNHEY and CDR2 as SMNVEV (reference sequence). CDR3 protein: CASTGGGLSSQYF.